This TCR beta chain was recorded in a study of T cells in Graves' hyperthyroidism and ophthalmopathy. Study in general: Initial diagnosis, before any treatment, was when peripheral blood was collected.

This clonotype was observed a handful of times. Its matching antigen is unknown. The PBMCs studied were ones that came from about 10 ml fresh peripheral blood. Findings and limits, study-wide: Most thyroid clonotypes that were expanded above 0.001 also turned up in blood. Separating ophthalmopathy from stable hyperthyroidism was achieved by a 13 V-J model.

This CDR3 is built from 12 residues. Trimming removed 10 bases from V and 5 bases from J; junction bases left unmatched: 3. Per germline, CDR1 MDHEN and CDR2 SYDVKM. Amplified TCR beta CDR3 regions came from RNA transcripts. The TCR CDR3 was amplified in a first-round RT-PCR using the HTBI primer set. From the multiplex PCR reads, TCRdb called clonotypes with MiXCR, one entry per CDR3 protein. The sample includes 600,000 to 750,000 distinct CDR3 sequences, approximately 15% seen only once; the top ten take roughly 16%. This receptor was obtained from a man aged 45-65 years with Graves' hyperthyroidism. The chain links TRBV28 to TRBJ2-2, with 8 bases identical to TRBD2. Sequenced input: blood. CDR3 protein: CAIPGGTGELFF. CDR3 nucleotide sequence: TGTGCCATTCCGGGGGGGACCGGGGAGCTGTTTTTT.